This T cell receptor (beta chain) was sequenced during a study of cytotoxic CD8 clonotypes in ibrutinib-treated CLL. This clone was detected once. Clones were sequenced by immunoSEQ multiplex PCR, and TCRdb holds only the in-frame ones, with some missing. Of tens of thousands of clones listed, 68% were seen once; the top ten hold approximately 6.2%. Germline lookup yields CDR1 LGHNA and CDR2 YSLEER. The CDR3 runs 16 residues. J was trimmed by 7 bases and V by 0 bases; bases with no gene match: 7. Sample: PBMCs, taken after 12 months of ibrutinib treatment. The clonotype originates from a human donor with chronic lymphocytic leukemia. V is TRBV4-3 and J is TRBJ2-2, with TRBD1 identical over 8 bases. CDR3 region: CASSQEGRGLSGELFF. The CDR3 coding sequence is TGCGCCAGCAGCCAAGAGGGCAGGGGGCTCAGCGGGGAGCTGTTTTTT.